Shown below are 14 T cell receptor beta chains from a single sample sequenced in a study of shared clonotypes between healthy human individuals. Sequenced by immunoSEQ multiplex PCR; TCRdb stores in-frame clones only, minus some. The sample has approximately 720,000 clones; roughly 70% are singletons. What was sequenced was memory CD4+ T cells sorted from blood. Documented subset: CD45RA-negative fraction. All receptors come from a woman aged 30 to 39 in good health.

This clone was picked up one time. The V gene is TRBV10-3, the J gene TRBJ1-3; D is possibly TRBD1 (6 bases). The CDR3 is made up of 15 amino acids. Trimming stripped 1 base from V and 2 bases from J, with 9 bases between. CDR1 and CDR2 (germline): ENHRY, SYGVKD. Here the CDR3 reads CAISEFGGPGNTIYF. In DNA, the CDR3 is TGTGCCATCAGTGAGTTCGGGGGGCCTGGAAACACCATATATTTT.

As regards this clone: Other DNA sequences in the sample encode the same CDR3. The chain uses TRBV5-1 and TRBJ2-1, with 11 bases identical to TRBD2. This CDR3 is built from 14 residues. The V gene's germline CDR1 is SGHRS and CDR2 YFSETQ. The ends lost 7 bases at V and 6 bases at J; junction bases unmatched: 6. The CDR3 DNA sequence: TGCGCCAGCTCCCCCGGGACTAGCGGCAATGAGCAGTTCTTC. As protein: CASSPGTSGNEQFF.

This clone occurred once. This rearrangement joins TRBV16 to TRBJ1-2; the match to TRBD1 covers 7 bases. Germline CDR1 and CDR2: KGHSY and FQNENV. The trim removed 3 bases at V and 5 bases at J, leaving 6 bases unmatched. This CDR3 is built from 14 residues. The CDR3 sequence: CASSQLGQRYGYTF. Here the CDR3 DNA reads TGTGCCAGCAGCCAGTTGGGACAGCGGTATGGCTACACCTTC.

This chain joins TRBV28 and TRBJ2-5; TRBD2 matches at 11 bases. Per the germline V gene, CDR1 is MDHEN and CDR2 is SYDVKM. The CDR3 extends over 16 amino acids. Trimming removed 6 bases from V and 7 bases from J; junction bases left unmatched: 13. CDR3 nucleotide sequence: TGTGCCAGCAGCCGCCCGACTAGCGGGGTGGTTGGGACCCAGTACTTC. It yields the protein CASSRPTSGVVGTQYF. Using reference TRBV28 and TRBJ2-5 for the parts outside the CDR3, the full variable domain is DVKVTQSSRYLVKRTGEKVFLECVQDMDHENMFWYRQDPGLGLRLIYFSYDVKMKEKGDIPEGYSVSREKKERFSLILESASTNQTSMYLCASSRPTSGVVGTQYFGPGTRLLVL.

This chain links TRBV7-8 with TRBJ1-5; 8 positions match TRBD1. The CDR3 runs 16 residues. CDR1 and CDR2 (germline): SGHVS, FQNEAQ. Losses at the gene ends were 2 bases for V and 0 bases for J; bases not matched to a gene: 3. CDR3 nucleotides: TGTGCCAGCAGCTTATTTGGACAGGGTAGCAATCAGCCCCAGCATTTT. It encodes CASSLFGQGSNQPQHF. The complete variable domain, with remaining parts taken from reference TRBV7-8 and TRBJ1-5, reads GAGVSQSPRYKVAKRGQDVALRCDPISGHVSLFWYQQALGQGPEFLTYFQNEAQLDKSGLPSDRFFAERPEGSVSTLKIQRTQQEDSAVYLCASSLFGQGSNQPQHFGDGTRLSIL.

The chain uses TRBV6-5 and TRBJ2-1; D is possibly TRBD1 (5 bases). The CDR3 length is 15 residues. V lost 4 bases and J lost 8, with 18 bases in between. Germline assignment: CDR1 MNHEY and CDR2 SVGAGI. For the CDR3, the DNA is TGTGCCAGCAGTTCCGACAGATCCTCTACCGATGAGCAGTTCTTC. Translation: CASSSDRSSTDEQFF.

The CDR3 DNA follows: TGTGCCAGCAGCAGGAGAGGGGAAGAAAAACTGTTTTTT. It specifies CASSRRGEEKLFF. The V and J genes are TRBV5-5 and TRBJ1-4; a weak D match, TRBD1 (5 bases). The CDR3 extends over 13 amino acids. Germline CDR1 is SGHKS and CDR2 is YYEKEE (reference sequence). V shed 4 bases and J shed 8 bases, with 12 bases lying between them.

J is TRBJ2-1 and V is TRBV18, with 15 bases that match TRBD2. The CDR3 has 14 residues. CDR1 KGHSH and CDR2 LQKENI come from the germline V gene. With 0 bases clipped from V and 12 bases from J, the junction kept 0 bases outside the gene matches. The CDR3 nucleotides read TGTGCCAGCTCACCACCGGGACTAGCGGGAGGGCAGTTCTTC. This codes for CASSPPGLAGGQFF.

V usage is TRBV13 and J usage is TRBJ1-1, with D perhaps TRBD1 (5 bases). CDR1 and CDR2 (germline): PRHDT, FYEKMQ (reference sequence). The V end was cut by 2 bases, the J end by 6 bases, with 16 bases between. CDR3 length: 15 residues. The CDR3 nucleotides read TGTGCCAGCAGCTTAAGGACAACGCAGGGCGCTGAAGCTTTCTTT. Its protein product is CASSLRTTQGAEAFF.

The chain uses TRBV7-9 and TRBJ2-1, with a weak D call TRBD2 (5 bases). The CDR3 contains 19 residues. The V and J ends lost 5 bases and 6 bases respectively, with 29 bases between them. Per germline, CDR1 SEHNR and CDR2 FQNEAQ (reference sequence). CDR3 in amino acids: CASSLAAFESRFEGNEQFF. CDR3 in DNA: TGTGCCAGCAGCCTGGCGGCGTTTGAATCCAGGTTCGAGGGCAATGAGCAGTTCTTC.

This clone was observed once. The V call is TRBV5-1, the J call TRBJ2-3, with TRBD2 matching 9 bases. The ends lost 3 bases at V and 3 bases at J; junction bases unmatched: 8. The germline gives CDR1 SGHRS, CDR2 YFSETQ. CDR3 length equals 16 residues. The CDR3 here is CASSSIAGVTTDTQYF. In DNA form, the CDR3 reads TGCGCCAGCAGCTCTATAGCGGGAGTAACGACAGATACGCAGTATTTT.

The V gene is TRBV4-1, the J gene TRBJ2-1; D is uncertain. The CDR3 has 16 residues. Per the germline V gene, CDR1 is MGHRA and CDR2 is YSYEKL. V was trimmed by 4 bases and J by 5 bases, leaving 18 bases between them. The CDR3 DNA reads TGCGCCAGCAGCCGCCAAACCAGTCGGGTTAACAATGAGCAGTTCTTC. Translated: CASSRQTSRVNNEQFF.

The DNA of the CDR3 is TGTGCCACCAGCAGAGGCGGGTGGACTGAAGCTTTCTTT. This gives the protein CATSRGGWTEAFF. The chain uses TRBV15 and TRBJ1-1, with D hard to call. The germline V and J ends were trimmed by 1 base and 5 bases, with 8 bases remaining between them. There are 13 residues in the CDR3. Per germline, CDR1 LNHNV and CDR2 YYDKDF (reference sequence). The full variable domain, its missing parts supplied by reference TRBV15 and TRBJ1-1, is DAMVIQNPRYQVTQFGKPVTLSCSQTLNHNVMYWYQQKSSQAPKLLFHYYDKDFNNEADTPDNFQSRRPNTSFCFLDIRSPGLGDTAMYLCATSRGGWTEAFFGQGTRLTVV.

This clone was picked up a small number of times. The V and J genes are TRBV19 and TRBJ2-2; D gene unclear. The germline V gene encodes CDR1 LNHDA and CDR2 SQIVND (reference sequence). V was trimmed by 5 bases and J by 3 bases, leaving 13 bases between them. This CDR3 is 15 amino acids long. CDR3 in amino acids: CASSRSRTDTGELFF. The CDR3 DNA follows: TGTGCCAGTAGTCGAAGCAGGACGGACACCGGGGAGCTGTTTTTT.